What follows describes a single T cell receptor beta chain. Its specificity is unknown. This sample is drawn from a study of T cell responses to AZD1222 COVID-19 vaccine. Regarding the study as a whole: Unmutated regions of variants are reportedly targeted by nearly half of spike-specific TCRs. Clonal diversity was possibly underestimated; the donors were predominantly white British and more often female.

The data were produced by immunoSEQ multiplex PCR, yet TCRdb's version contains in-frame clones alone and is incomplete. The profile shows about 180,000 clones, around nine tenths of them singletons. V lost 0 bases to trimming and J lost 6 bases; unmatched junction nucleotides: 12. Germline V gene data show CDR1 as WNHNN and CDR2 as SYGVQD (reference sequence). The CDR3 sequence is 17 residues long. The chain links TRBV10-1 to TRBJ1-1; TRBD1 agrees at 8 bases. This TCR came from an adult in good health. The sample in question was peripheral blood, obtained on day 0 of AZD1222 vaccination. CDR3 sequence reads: CASSESKTGAGNAEAFF. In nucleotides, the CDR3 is TGCGCCAGCAGTGAGTCGAAGACAGGGGCGGGCAACGCTGAAGCTTTCTTT.